This TCR beta chain was found in a study of blood T cells in healthy people across ages. Through a sample-barcoded 5' primer and a J-beta primer mix, a second PCR was run for roughly 6 to 12 cycles. TCRdb used MiXCR to reprocess the 5' RACE reads, holding one entry per CDR3 protein. The data show around 780,000 distinct CDR3 sequences, approximately 24% seen once. V gave up 5 bases and J gave up 8 bases; unmatched junction bases: 3. The length of the CDR3 is 14 residues. This clonotype was seen only a few times. Its matching antigen is unknown. The study's findings and limits: Long-lived donors carried more naive CD4+ cells and greater diversity than aged donors.

This sample was also put to use in a study of T cells of mothers and their children. That paper adds: According to the study, all extracted RNA entered cDNA synthesis at 1.5 ug per 15 ul.

This chain connects TRBV12-3 or TRBV12-4 to TRBJ1-6; 10 positions match TRBD1. The sequence derives from a boy younger than 18 in good health. Specimen: blood. CDR3 amino acids: CASSRQGAYSPLHF. The CDR3 DNA is TGTGCCAGCAGTAGACAGGGGGCTTATTCACCCCTCCACTTT.